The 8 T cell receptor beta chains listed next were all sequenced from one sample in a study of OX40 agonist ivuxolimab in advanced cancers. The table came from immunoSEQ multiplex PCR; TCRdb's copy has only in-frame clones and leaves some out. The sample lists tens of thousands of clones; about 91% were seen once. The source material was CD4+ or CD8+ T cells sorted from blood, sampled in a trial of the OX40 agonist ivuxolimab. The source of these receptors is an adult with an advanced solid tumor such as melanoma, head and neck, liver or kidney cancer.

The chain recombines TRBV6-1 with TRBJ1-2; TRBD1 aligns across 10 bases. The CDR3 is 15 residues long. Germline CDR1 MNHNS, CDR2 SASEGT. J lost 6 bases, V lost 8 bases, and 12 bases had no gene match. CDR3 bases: TGTGCCAGCTCCGGGACAGGGGAACTGGGTGATGGCTACACCTTC. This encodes CASSGTGELGDGYTF.

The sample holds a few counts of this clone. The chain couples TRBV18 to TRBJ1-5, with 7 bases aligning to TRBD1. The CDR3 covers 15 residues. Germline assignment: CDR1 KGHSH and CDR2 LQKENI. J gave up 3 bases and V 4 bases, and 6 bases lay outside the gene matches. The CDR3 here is CASSLQGNPNQPQHF. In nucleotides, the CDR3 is TGTGCCAGCTCACTACAGGGGAACCCCAATCAGCCCCAGCATTTT.

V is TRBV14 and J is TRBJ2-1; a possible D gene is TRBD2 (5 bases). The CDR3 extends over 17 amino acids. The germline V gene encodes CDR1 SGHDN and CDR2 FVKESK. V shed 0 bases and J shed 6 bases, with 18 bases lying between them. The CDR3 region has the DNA TGTGCCAGCAGCCAAGAAAGTTTCGGGGATATTCGCAATGAGCAGTTCTTC. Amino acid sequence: CASSQESFGDIRNEQFF. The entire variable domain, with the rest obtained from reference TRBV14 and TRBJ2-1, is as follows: EAGVTQFPSHSVIEKGQTVTLRCDPISGHDNLYWYRRVMGKEIKFLLHFVKESKQDESGMPNNRFLAERTGGTYSTLKVQPAELEDSGVYFCASSQESFGDIRNEQFFGPGTRLTVL.

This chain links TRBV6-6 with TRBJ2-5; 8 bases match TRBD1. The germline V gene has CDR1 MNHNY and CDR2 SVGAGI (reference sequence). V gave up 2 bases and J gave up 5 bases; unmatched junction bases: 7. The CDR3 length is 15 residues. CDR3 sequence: CASSYTGQGRETQYF. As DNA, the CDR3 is TGTGCCAGCAGTTACACTGGACAGGGACGGGAGACCCAGTACTTC.

In nucleotides, the CDR3 is TGTGCCTGGAGTGAAACGTTAGGGGGTGAGCAGTTCTTC. The encoded protein is CAWSETLGGEQFF. The chain couples TRBV30 to TRBJ2-1, with TRBD1 as a possible D gene (6 bases). Germline CDR1 GTSNPN, CDR2 SVGIG (reference sequence). The V end lost 1 base, the J end lost 9 bases, and 13 bases lay between the germline ends. The CDR3 consists of 13 residues.

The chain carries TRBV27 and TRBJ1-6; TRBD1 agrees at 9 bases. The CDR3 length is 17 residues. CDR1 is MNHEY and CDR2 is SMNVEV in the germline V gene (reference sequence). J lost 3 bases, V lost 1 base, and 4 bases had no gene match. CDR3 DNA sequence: TGTGCCAGCAGTTTATGGGGACAGGGACTCTATAATTCACCCCTCCACTTT. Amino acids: CASSLWGQGLYNSPLHF.

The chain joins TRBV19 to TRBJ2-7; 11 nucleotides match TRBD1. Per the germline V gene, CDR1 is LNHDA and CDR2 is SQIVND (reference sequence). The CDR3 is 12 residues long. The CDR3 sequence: CATGTGGYEQYF. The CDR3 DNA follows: TGTGCAACCGGGACAGGGGGATACGAGCAGTACTTC.

CDR3 sequence (DNA): TGTGCCAGCAGCCGCCGAAATGGAGACAGGGTTCAGTTCTTC. Its protein product is CASSRRNGDRVQFF. The rearrangement links TRBV11-2 to TRBJ2-1; 7 positions agree with TRBD1. V lost 5 bases and J lost 13; bases outside the gene matches: 14. This CDR3 is built from 14 residues. Germline CDR1 reads SGHAT; CDR2 reads FQNNGV. Combining the CDR3 with reference TRBV11-2 and TRBJ2-1 gives the whole variable domain EAGVAQSPRYKIIEKRQSVAFWCNPISGHATLYWYQQILGQGPKLLIQFQNNGVVDDSQLPKDRFSAERLKGVDSTLKIQPAKLEDSAVYLCASSRRNGDRVQFFGPGTRLTVL.